This T cell receptor (beta chain) was documented in a study of cytomegalovirus exposure and HLA in healthy donors. Study results and limitations: In a later analysis, across HLA loci, associated TCR counts were highest for DRB1, lowest for HLA-C.

As concerns this clone: Its antigen is unknown.

The PCR used 60 Vbeta and 13 Jbeta primers. Authors' data handling: Counted up in a later analysis, unique TCR beta chains came to about 80 million, with around 11 million shared. Libraries were prepared by immunoSEQ multiplex PCR; TCRdb keeps only in-frame clonotypes and omits some of them. D and trimming were read from the DNA, whereas the V and J calls and clone size are those reported in that table. Altogether fewer than 150,000 clones are present, 79% being singletons, with the ten largest covering about 6.5%. The CDR3 is 16 residues long. Germline V gene lookup returns CDR1 SGHRS and CDR2 YFSETQ. The V gene lost 4 bases and the J gene lost 4 bases, with 20 bases spanning the gap.

This TCR came from a man between 40 and 49 years old in good health and CMV-seropositive. The material sequenced was PBMCs. V usage is TRBV5-1 and J usage is TRBJ1-2, with D perhaps TRBD1 (5 bases). CDR3 amino acids: CASSLDPGEVIYGYTF. The CDR3 DNA follows: TGCGCCAGCAGCCTAGACCCGGGGGAGGTGATCTATGGCTACACCTTC.